This T cell receptor (beta chain) was recovered during a study of T-cell memory formation after mild COVID-19. At the level of the study: TCR clusters were mostly donor specific.

J lost 4 bases, V lost 2 bases, and 12 bases had no gene match. CDR3 length equals 19 residues. Looked up from germline, CDR1 is DFQATT and CDR2 is SNEGSKA (reference sequence). TCRdb independently ran MiXCR on the 5' RACE reads; one entry per CDR3 protein. The sample contains 280,000 or so distinct CDR3 sequences, 7.5% to 9.5% of which appear only once. Note on this clonotype: The antigen is unknown.

Study results and limitations: Contracting CD4+ clones were located mainly in CM and EM, and CD8+ clones in EMRA. Pre-infection memory held some responding clones, suggesting pre-existing cross-reactive T cells responded.

Sequencing was done on a sample of PBMCs or a T cell subset sorted from them (not recorded which). The clonotype originates from a man between 18 and 35 years old who had mild COVID-19 (a few samples of this study predate the infection). Cell type and time point are not known. The rearrangement links TRBV20-1 to TRBJ2-3; 16 bases map to TRBD2. CDR3 loop: CSARPTGTSGGAVPDTQYF. The CDR3 nucleotides are TGCAGTGCTAGACCCACCGGGACTAGCGGGGGGGCCGTCCCAGATACGCAGTATTTT.